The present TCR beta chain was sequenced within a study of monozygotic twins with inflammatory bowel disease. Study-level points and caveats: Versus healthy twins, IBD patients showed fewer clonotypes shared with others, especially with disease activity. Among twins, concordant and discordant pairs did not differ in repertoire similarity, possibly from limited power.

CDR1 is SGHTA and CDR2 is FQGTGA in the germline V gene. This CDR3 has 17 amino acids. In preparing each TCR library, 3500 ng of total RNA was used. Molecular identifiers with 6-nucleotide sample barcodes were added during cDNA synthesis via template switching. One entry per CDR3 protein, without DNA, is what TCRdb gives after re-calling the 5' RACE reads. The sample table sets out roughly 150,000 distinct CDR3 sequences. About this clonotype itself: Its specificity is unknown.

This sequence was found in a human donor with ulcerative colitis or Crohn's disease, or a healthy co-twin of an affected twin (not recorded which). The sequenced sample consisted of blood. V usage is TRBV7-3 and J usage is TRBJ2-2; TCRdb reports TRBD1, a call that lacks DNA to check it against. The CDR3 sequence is CASSHQPGTGYTGELFF.